The clone carrying this T cell receptor (beta chain) was counted only a few times. Its cognate antigen is unknown. CDR3 length equals 10 residues. Trimming took 10 bases from V and 10 from J, leaving 13 bases between them. The germline CDR1 and CDR2 sequences are SNHLY and FYNNEI. The sample is drawn from a study of cytomegalovirus exposure and HLA in healthy donors. Study conclusions and caveats: A later analysis showed HLA-associated TCR beta chains outstripping equally common others in clonal expansion. High specificity and sensitivity for cytomegalovirus status were reported for the classifier.

PCR used 60 Vbeta primers and 13 Jbeta primers. The table came from immunoSEQ multiplex PCR; TCRdb's copy has only in-frame clones and leaves some out. There are under 100,000 clones in the sample; around 74% occur only once, and approximately 2% lies in the top ten. V gene TRBV2 combines with J gene TRBJ1-1; D call uncertain. The sequenced material came from PBMCs. This clonotype was sampled from a boy aged 5-17 years in good health and CMV-seronegative. The CDR3 region is CATQVAGAFF. In nucleotides, the CDR3 is TGTGCCACCCAAGTAGCGGGAGCTTTCTTT. The full variable domain, with the rest looked up from reference TRBV2 and TRBJ1-1, is EPEVTQTPSHQVTQMGQEVILRCVPISNHLYFYWYRQILGQKVEFLVSFYNNEISEKSEIFDDQFSVERPDGSNFTLKIRSTKLEDSAMYFCATQVAGAFFGQGTRLTVV.